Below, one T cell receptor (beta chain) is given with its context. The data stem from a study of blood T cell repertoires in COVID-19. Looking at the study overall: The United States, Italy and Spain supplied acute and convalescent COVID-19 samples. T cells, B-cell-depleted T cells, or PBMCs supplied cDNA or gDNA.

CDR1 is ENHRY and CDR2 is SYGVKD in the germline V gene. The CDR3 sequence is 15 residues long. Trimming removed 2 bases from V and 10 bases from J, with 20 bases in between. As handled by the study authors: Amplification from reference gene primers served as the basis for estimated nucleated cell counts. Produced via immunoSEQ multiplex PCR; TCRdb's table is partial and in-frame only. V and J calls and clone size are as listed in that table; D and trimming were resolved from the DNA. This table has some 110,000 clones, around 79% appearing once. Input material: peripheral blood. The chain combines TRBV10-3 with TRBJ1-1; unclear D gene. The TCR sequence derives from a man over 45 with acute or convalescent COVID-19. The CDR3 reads CAISEGKSGPGGAFF. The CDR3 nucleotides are TGTGCCATCAGTGAGGGAAAGTCCGGGCCCGGAGGAGCTTTCTTT.